This is a list of T cell receptor beta chains from one sample in a study of blood T cells in healthy people across ages. TCRdb called the 5' RACE reads again in MiXCR, with one record for every CDR3 protein. The data show 550,000 to 650,000 distinct CDR3 sequences, roughly a quarter seen once. These data also formed part of another study, on T cells of mothers and their children.

The sequenced material came from blood. All receptors come from a boy under 10 years old in good health. Each CDR3 is given with its conserved first and last residue. D genes are given only for firm matches.

CDR3 protein	V gene	J gene	D gene
CASSYSPGGLAKNIQYF	TRBV6-2/TRBV6-3	TRBJ2-4	TRBD2
CAYGGRSSYEQYF	TRBV10-1	TRBJ2-7	-
CASGPSGLSSYNEQFF	TRBV7-3	TRBJ2-1	-
CASSSPGRGNEQFF	TRBV4-1	-	-
CAISTGRDYGYTF	TRBV10-3	TRBJ1-2	-
CASSFGQEANYGYTF	TRBV9	TRBJ1-2	TRBD1
CAISEPVGVDYGYTF	TRBV10-3	TRBJ1-2	-
CASSGTPQGATKNIQYF	TRBV25-1	TRBJ2-4	TRBD1
CASSHVRSNTEAFF	TRBV3-1	TRBJ1-1	-
CASSLGGNVYNEQFF	TRBV7-6	TRBJ2-1	-
CASTRAGDQETQYF	TRBV2	TRBJ2-5	TRBD2
CASSVAAGVNTEAFF	TRBV5-6	TRBJ1-1	-
CASSPSEQYF	TRBV27	TRBJ2-7	-
CASSSLALSGSDNEQFF	TRBV7-6	TRBJ2-1	TRBD2
CSAPNTLAGGWGETQYF	TRBV20-1	-	TRBD2